This TCR beta chain derives from a study of T cells in localized non-small cell lung cancer. A word on this clone: Its antigen is still unknown.

The CDR3 length is 14 residues. The germline V gene has CDR1 SNHLY and CDR2 FYNNEI. V was pared by 6 bases and J by 5 bases, with 9 bases of the junction left unmatched. TCRdb's table, derived via immunoSEQ multiplex PCR, lists solely in-frame clones and lacks some. The sample carries around 140,000 clones, roughly 90% recorded once. Findings of the study overall: In uninvolved adjacent lung, T cell clonality reached its highest value, exceeding tumor. Of the top 100 tumor clones, median roughly 55 were in adjacent lung, 25 to 30 among its top 100. Elevated circulating T cell density in blood was associated with longer overall survival. Analysis by sequencing included only one tumor region, so heterogeneity remains possible.

The sequenced sample was peripheral blood, obtained before any cancer treatment. The chain combines TRBV2 with TRBJ2-5; 7 bases fit TRBD1. The receptor comes from a female donor over 55 with stage I lung adenocarcinoma. CDR3 nucleotides: TGTGCCAGCAGGTACAGGGGCGCCATGGAGACCCAGTACTTC. Translation gives CASRYRGAMETQYF.